This TCR beta chain emerged from a study of shared clonotypes between healthy human individuals. Study outcomes and limitations: Limitation of the genetic and exposure-history diversity represented came from the few donors. Deeper or shallower sequencing was expected to change how clonotypes are shared among donors.

Details on this clone: Its matching antigen is unknown.

Researchers ran the assay at a deep level. On sorted subsets, replicate PCRs used roughly 190 ng DNA, or about 33,000 T cell genomes. The data were produced by immunoSEQ multiplex PCR, yet TCRdb's version contains in-frame clones alone and is incomplete. The table has some 1,900,000 clones, around 96% seen once; the top ten hold more than 0.95%. Trimming took 2 bases from V and 0 from J, leaving 17 bases between them. Germline-derived CDR1 and CDR2 are SGHDT and YYEEEE. The CDR3 totals 17 residues. CD45RO-negative, CCR7-positively selected cells formed the naive CD8 fraction, excluding terminally differentiated effector memory CD45RA+ cells.

The TCR was taken from a man in his late teens or twenties in good health. The sequencing sample was made of naive CD8+ T cells sorted from blood. This chain connects TRBV5-6 to TRBJ1-1, with D possibly TRBD1 on 5 matching bases. CDR3 residues: CASSLSKGEGVNTEAFF. The CDR3 DNA reads TGTGCCAGCAGCTTAAGTAAGGGAGAAGGGGTGAACACTGAAGCTTTCTTT. The full variable domain, completed using reference TRBV5-6 and TRBJ1-1, is DAGVTQSPTHLIKTRGQQVTLRCSPKSGHDTVSWYQQALGQGPQFIFQYYEEEERQRGNFPDRFSGHQFPNYSSELNVNALLLGDSALYLCASSLSKGEGVNTEAFFGQGTRLTVV.